This T cell receptor (beta chain) stems from a study of T cells in localized non-small cell lung cancer. Germline CDR1 KGHSH, CDR2 LQKENI. The CDR3 extends over 12 amino acids. V dropped 2 bases and J dropped 5 bases, with 6 bases sitting between them. Profiled with immunoSEQ multiplex PCR; TCRdb holds only in-frame clones, not every one. Found here are thousands of clones, 30% to 45% of them singletons; the top ten hold roughly 8.4%. This TCR derives from a woman aged 40-70 years with stage I lung adenocarcinoma. This rearrangement joins TRBV18 to TRBJ2-5; D is ambiguous. Sequencing was performed on normal lung tissue next to the tumor, taken before any cancer treatment. The CDR3 bases are TGTGCCAGCTCACCAACCCCGGAGACCCAGTACTTC. Translation: CASSPTPETQYF.